The entry that follows covers one TCR beta chain sequence. Which antigen it targets is not known. No base quality information exists; no much larger clone differs at one position. These data are taken from a study of T cell responses to AZD1222 COVID-19 vaccine (dated by TCRdb to about 2021). About the investigation overall: A total of 230 to 250 trial participants underwent TCR sequencing, of whom 207 had received two doses of AZD1222 and about 25 had received two doses of the MenACWY control vaccine. Trial participants were enrolled by age into subgroups of 18-55, 56-69 and 70-plus years, and around 150, 28 and 57 TCR-sequenced participants, respectively, were included in these subgroups. Results the study describes overall, beyond this receptor: Vaccine-associated CD4 TCRs spanned the whole spike protein, with dominant responses in regions 160-218 and 743-854. Because no day 14 peak-response samples were available, the repertoires could be characterized only after the peak T cell response. Nearly half of unique spike-specific TCRs reportedly recognized epitopes outside regions mutated in the B.1.351 and B.1.1.7 variants. A significant rise in spike-specific TCR breadth and depth was observed after two AZD1222 doses relative to day 0 and relative to MenACWY recipients. In the small 56-69-year group, the increase in depth fell short of significance, most likely because of low power. Conclusions about previously exposed vaccinees are limited, since just a handful of AZD1222 recipients were seropositive for SARS-CoV-2 at baseline. Participants were mostly white British and included more females than males, and it was suggested by the authors that clonal diversity may have been underestimated.

The CDR3 regions of human TCRbeta chains were subjected to immunosequencing. Under the source paper's analysis protocol: Repertoire TCRs were matched against a reference library of SARS-CoV-2-specific TCRs generated with the MIRA antigen-specificity platform. Breadth was defined as the fraction of unique TCRs that were SARS-CoV-2-associated, and depth was defined as the fraction of total T cells that were SARS-CoV-2-associated. Using the MIRA data, each spike-specific TCR was mapped to the spike region that the TCR reacts to and placed in a CD4 or CD8 class. Log10-transformed breadth and depth values were compared by one-way ANOVA with Sidak's multiple comparisons tests. Drawn from immuneACCESS, this table holds only the in-frame rearrangements with V and J called that TCRdb kept. Clones are partly lost; checked studies trace under half to an unresolved V gene and leave the rest unexplained. That table gives V, J and clone size, and the DNA gave D and trimming. The sample profile shows about 140,000 clones; approximately 95% of them were found once. The top ten clones comprise around 0.85% of the sample.

The time point label corresponds to: baseline before first vaccination. In the paper's terms, the treatment or condition label means: meningococcal conjugate vaccine given as trial control. Samples from vaccinated people were obtained from the UK trials COV001 and COV002, which included a single-blind randomized controlled phase 2/3 trial of AZD1222 (ChAdOx1 nCoV-19) in healthy adults. Trial participant PBMC samples were collected at day 0 and day 28 after the second dose for TCRbeta chain sequencing. From cysteine to phenylalanine, the CDR3 is 14 amino acids long. Only the CDR3 region is kept as DNA, spanning 42 bases read in frame from base 1. CDR1 and CDR2 were assigned from the germline V gene as SNHLY and FYNNEI. At the junction V is shortened by 7 bases and J by 1 base; bases outside the gene matches: 6.

The sequence derives from an adult in good health. Recombination linked TRBV2 to TRBJ1-1; 7 central bases correspond to TRBD1. The input for sequencing was peripheral blood, taken on day 0 of MenACWY control vaccination. The CDR3 in this case is CASNVQGTNTEAFF. The nucleotides read TGTGCCAGCAACGTACAGGGGACGAACACTGAAGCTTTCTTT.